The source of this TCR beta chain is a study of vaccination and CD4 T cells after COVID-19. As for the study in general: In culture, cells were exposed to overlapping spike peptides from SARS-CoV-2, HCoV-NL63, HCoV-OC43 and HCoV-229E. Control cultures used a CEFX viral epitope pool, an HIV-1 Nef peptide pool, or no peptide. Whole-study results and caveats: Convalescent patients' clones that were vaccine-specific were spike mono-reactive in 304 of 307 cases.

Remarks on this clonotype: As yet, its antigen is unknown.

Germline loops: CDR1 MNHEY, CDR2 SVGAGI. The CDR3 extends over 12 amino acids. Trimming pared 4 bases from V and 6 bases from J, leaving 10 bases between. Cultured CD4+ T cell DNA underwent sequencing with the Oncomine TCR Beta short-read assay. TCRdb independently ran MiXCR on the PCR reads; one entry per CDR3 protein. The sample contains some 10,000 distinct CDR3 sequences, 25% to 40% of which appear only once. Treatment described: roughly 11-day PBMC culture with coronavirus spike peptide pools or control peptides (ViraFEST assay). The receptor was derived from a human donor who had recovered from COVID-19. This chain links TRBV6-5 with TRBJ2-7; D possibly corresponds to TRBD1 (6 bases). Sequences were obtained from CD4+ T cells from blood, cultured in vitro. The CDR3 sequence is CASSLTGAEQYF. Written as DNA, the CDR3 is TGTGCCAGCAGTTTGACAGGCGCCGAGCAGTACTTC.